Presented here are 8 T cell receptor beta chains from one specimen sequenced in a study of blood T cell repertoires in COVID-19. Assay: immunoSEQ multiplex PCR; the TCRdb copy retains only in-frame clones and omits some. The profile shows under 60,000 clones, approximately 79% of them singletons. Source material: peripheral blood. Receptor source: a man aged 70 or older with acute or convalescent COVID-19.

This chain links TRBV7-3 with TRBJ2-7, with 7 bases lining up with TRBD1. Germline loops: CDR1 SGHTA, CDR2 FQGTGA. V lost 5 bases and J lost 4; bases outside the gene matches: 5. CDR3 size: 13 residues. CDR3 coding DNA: TGTGCCAGCAGCCAAGGGGGCCCGTACGAGCAGTACTTC. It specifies CASSQGGPYEQYF. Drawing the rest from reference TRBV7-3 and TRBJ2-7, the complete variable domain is GAGVSQTPSNKVTEKGKYVELRCDPISGHTALYWYRQSLGQGPEFLIYFQGTGAADDSGLPNDRFFAVRPEGSVSTLKIQRTERGDSAVYLCASSQGGPYEQYFGPGTRLTVT.

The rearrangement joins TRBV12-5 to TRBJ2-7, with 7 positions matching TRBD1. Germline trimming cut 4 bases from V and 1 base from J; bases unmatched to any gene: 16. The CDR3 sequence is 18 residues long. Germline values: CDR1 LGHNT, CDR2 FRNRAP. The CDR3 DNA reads TGTGCTAGTGGTTGGACCCAGGGGGAGCCGTCCACATCCTACGAGCAGTACTTC. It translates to CASGWTQGEPSTSYEQYF. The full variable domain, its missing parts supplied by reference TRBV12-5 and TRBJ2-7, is DARVTQTPRHKVTEMGQEVTMRCQPILGHNTVFWYRQTMMQGLELLAYFRNRAPLDDSGMPKDRFSAEMPDATLATLKIQPSEPRDSAVYFCASGWTQGEPSTSYEQYFGPGTRLTVT.

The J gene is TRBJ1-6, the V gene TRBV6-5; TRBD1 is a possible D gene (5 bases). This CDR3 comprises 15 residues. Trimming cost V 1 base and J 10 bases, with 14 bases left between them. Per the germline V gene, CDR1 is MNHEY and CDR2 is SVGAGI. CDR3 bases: TGTGCCAGCAGTTACTTGGGCATGGCAGGGTCACCCCTCCACTTT. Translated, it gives CASSYLGMAGSPLHF.

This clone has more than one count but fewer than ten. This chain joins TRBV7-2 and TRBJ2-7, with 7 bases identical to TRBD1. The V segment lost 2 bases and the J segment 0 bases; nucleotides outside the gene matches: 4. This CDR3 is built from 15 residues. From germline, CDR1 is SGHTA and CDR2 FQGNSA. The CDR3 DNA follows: TGTGCCAGCAGCTTACCCCCAGGGGGCTCCTACGAGCAGTACTTC. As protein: CASSLPPGGSYEQYF. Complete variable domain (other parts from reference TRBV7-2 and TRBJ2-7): GAGVSQSPSNKVTEKGKDVELRCDPISGHTALYWYRQSLGQGLEFLIYFQGNSAPDKSGLPSDRFSAERTGGSVSTLTIQRTQQEDSAVYLCASSLPPGGSYEQYFGPGTRLTVT.

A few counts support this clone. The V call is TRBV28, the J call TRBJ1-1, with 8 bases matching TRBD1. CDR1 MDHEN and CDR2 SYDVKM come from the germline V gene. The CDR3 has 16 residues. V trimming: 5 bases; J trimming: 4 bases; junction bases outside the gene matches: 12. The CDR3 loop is CASSPLTGAGGTEAFF. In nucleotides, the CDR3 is TGTGCCAGCAGTCCTCTGACAGGGGCCGGAGGCACTGAAGCTTTCTTT.

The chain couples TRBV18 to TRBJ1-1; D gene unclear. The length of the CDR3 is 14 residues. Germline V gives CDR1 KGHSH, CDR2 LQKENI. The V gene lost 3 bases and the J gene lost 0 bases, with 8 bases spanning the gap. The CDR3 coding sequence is TGTGCCAGCTCACCGGTTAACATGAACACTGAAGCTTTCTTT. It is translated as CASSPVNMNTEAFF.

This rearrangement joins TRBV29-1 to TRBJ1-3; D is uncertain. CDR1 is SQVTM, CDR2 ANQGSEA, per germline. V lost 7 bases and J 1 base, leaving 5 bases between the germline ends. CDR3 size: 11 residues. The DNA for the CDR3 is TGCAGCGGTCAGTCTGGAAACACCATATATTTT. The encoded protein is CSGQSGNTIYF. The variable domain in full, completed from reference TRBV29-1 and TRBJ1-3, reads SAVISQKPSRDICQRGTSLTIQCQVDSQVTMMFWYRQQPGQSLTLIATANQGSEATYESGFVIDKFPISRPNLTFSTLTVSNMSPEDSSIYLCSGQSGNTIYFGEGSWLTVV.

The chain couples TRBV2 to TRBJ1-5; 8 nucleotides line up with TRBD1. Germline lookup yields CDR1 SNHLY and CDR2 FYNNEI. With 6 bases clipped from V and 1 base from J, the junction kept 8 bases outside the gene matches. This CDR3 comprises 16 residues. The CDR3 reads CASSQQGGRSNQPQHF. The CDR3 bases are TGTGCCAGCAGCCAACAGGGGGGAAGGAGCAATCAGCCCCAGCATTTT.